These 7 T cell receptor beta chains were sequenced from one sample in a study of T cells in Graves' hyperthyroidism and ophthalmopathy. RNA transcripts were the template for amplifying TCR beta CDR3 regions. With the HTBI primer set, the TCR CDR3 went through a first round of RT-PCR. MiXCR was run by TCRdb on the multiplex PCR reads, yielding one entry per CDR3 protein. The sample includes around 490,000 distinct CDR3 sequences, approximately 20% of them seen just once. The sample consisted of blood. The source of these receptors is a middle-aged man with Graves' ophthalmopathy.

Ten or more counts support this clonotype. This sequence joins TRBV7-9 and TRBJ2-7; 10 bases match TRBD1. CDR3 length equals 15 residues. In germline, CDR1 is SEHNR, CDR2 FQNEAQ (reference sequence). The ends lost 5 bases at V and 7 bases at J; junction bases unmatched: 11. CDR3 protein: CASSLAGQGTWEQYF. The DNA of the CDR3 is TGTGCCAGCAGCCTCGCGGGACAGGGGACTTGGGAGCAGTACTTC.

The chain is built from TRBV5-1 and TRBJ2-3; 8 bases are a match to TRBD2. From germline, CDR1 is SGHRS and CDR2 YFSETQ. V lost 0 bases to trimming and J lost 1 base; unmatched junction nucleotides: 4. The CDR3 sequence is 16 residues long. The CDR3 region has the DNA TGCGCCAGCAGCTTGGATAGCGGGACCCGCACAGATACGCAGTATTTT. It specifies CASSLDSGTRTDTQYF.

This clonotype showed up many times. The V and J genes are TRBV2 and TRBJ2-5, with D unresolved. Trimming cost V 5 bases and J 0 bases, with 10 bases left between them. CDR1 and CDR2 from the germline V gene are SNHLY and FYNNEI. The CDR3 covers 14 residues. CDR3 in DNA: TGTGCCAGCAGTCCTCGGGCAAACCAAGAGACCCAGTACTTC. This translates into CASSPRANQETQYF.

This clonotype was observed a handful of times. This chain uses TRBV12-5 with TRBJ2-3; D unclear. The CDR3 totals 11 residues. Germline V lookup: CDR1 LGHNT, CDR2 FRNRAP. V gave up 5 bases and J gave up 9 bases, with 9 bases separating them. The CDR3 loop reads CASGVLETQYF. The DNA of the CDR3 is TGTGCTAGTGGTGTCTTAGAAACGCAGTATTTT.

This clonotype showed up just a few times. This rearrangement joins TRBV5-1 to TRBJ1-5; D might be TRBD1 (6 bases). Germline-derived CDR1 and CDR2 are SGHRS and YFSETQ. V was trimmed by 0 bases and J by 5 bases, leaving 12 bases between them. This CDR3 has 15 amino acids. The CDR3 reads CASSLAPGEHQPQHF. The CDR3 DNA follows: TGCGCCAGCAGCTTGGCCCCAGGGGAGCATCAGCCCCAGCATTTT.

This clonotype was seen more than once but under ten times. The V gene is TRBV6-2 or TRBV6-3, the J gene TRBJ2-5; no reliable D call. Germline V gene lookup returns CDR1 MNHEY and CDR2 SVGEGT. The CDR3 sequence is 11 residues long. V gave up 5 bases and J gave up 5 bases, with 6 bases separating them. The CDR3 spells CASSVAETQYF. DNA of the CDR3: TGTGCCAGCAGTGTTGCCGAGACCCAGTACTTC.

The chain has TRBV6-2 or TRBV6-3 and TRBJ1-6; a possible D gene is TRBD1 (5 bases). The CDR3 loop spans 15 amino acids. Germline V gene data show CDR1 as MNHEY and CDR2 as SVGEGT. V gave up 4 bases and J gave up 4 bases, with 11 bases separating them. The CDR3 bases are TGTGCCAGCAGTTTCTCTAGACAGTATAATTCACCCCTCCACTTT. Its translation is CASSFSRQYNSPLHF.